The 21 T cell receptor beta chains below come from one sample, sequenced in a study of PD-L1 blockade in urothelial cancer (dated by TCRdb to 2017 to 2019). Reading the label with the study, this specimen's time point is: peripheral blood 6 weeks after treatment start. Library preparation employed the immunoSEQ multiplex PCR assay. Entries here come from immuneACCESS through TCRdb and include only in-frame sequences with V and J called. Some clones fail to appear in such tables; in the studies checked, an unresolved V gene covers under half of the shortfall, and the cause of the remainder is unknown. The table for this sample lists 100,000 to 150,000 clones; roughly 88% of them were counted only once. The ten largest clones represent around 2.4% of the sample. The specimen was PBMCs, collected around atezolizumab (anti-PD-L1) treatment. The receptors come from a man aged 45-65 years with urothelial cancer.

The V gene is TRBV19, the J gene TRBJ2-1; TRBD2 is a possible D gene (6 bases). Germline CDR1 LNHDA, CDR2 SQIVND (reference sequence). There are 14 residues in the CDR3. The V end was cut by 3 bases, the J end by 7 bases, with 13 bases between. The CDR3 nucleotides read TGTGCCAGTAGTATGGAGCTAGCGATGAATGAGCAGTTCTTC. It codes for CASSMELAMNEQFF. Full variable domain (remainder filled in from reference TRBV19 and TRBJ2-1): DGGITQSPKYLFRKEGQNVTLSCEQNLNHDAMYWYRQDPGQGLRLIYYSQIVNDFQKGDIAEGYSVSREKKESFPLTVTSAQKNPTAFYLCASSMELAMNEQFFGPGTRLTVL.

The V call is TRBV4-2, the J call TRBJ2-5; the match to TRBD1 covers 10 bases. The CDR3 is made up of 15 amino acids. Trimming took 4 bases from V and 0 from J; bases not matched to a gene: 2. The germline CDR1 and CDR2 sequences are LGHNA and YNFKEQ. CDR3 nucleotide sequence: TGTGCCAGCAGCCCGACAGGGGGCAACCAAGAGACCCAGTACTTC. This gives the protein CASSPTGGNQETQYF.

The chain recombines TRBV7-3 with TRBJ1-1; D might be TRBD1 (6 bases). V gave up 5 bases and J gave up 3 bases, with 10 bases separating them. Germline CDR1 reads SGHTA; CDR2 reads FQGTGA. The CDR3 contains 13 residues. The CDR3 loop is CASSRRGYTEAFF. The CDR3 DNA follows: TGTGCCAGCAGCCGCAGGGGATACACTGAAGCTTTCTTT.

This rearrangement joins TRBV7-9 to TRBJ1-1; weak D call: TRBD1 (5 bases). The CDR3 length is 11 residues. Trimming removed 1 base from V and 11 bases from J, with 8 bases in between. Germline V lookup: CDR1 SEHNR, CDR2 FQNEAQ (reference sequence). The CDR3 sequence: CASSLGGGAFF. The CDR3 nucleotides read TGTGCCAGCAGCTTAGGGGGCGGCGCTTTCTTT. Drawing the rest from reference TRBV7-9 and TRBJ1-1, the complete variable domain is DTGVSQNPRHKITKRGQNVTFRCDPISEHNRLYWYRQTLGQGPEFLTYFQNEAQLEKSRLLSDRFSAERPKGSFSTLEIQRTEQGDSAMYLCASSLGGGAFFGQGTRLTVV.

The gene calls are TRBV28 and TRBJ2-3, with 11 positions matching TRBD1. The trim removed 3 bases at V and 5 bases at J, leaving 7 bases unmatched. Germline values: CDR1 MDHEN, CDR2 SYDVKM. This CDR3 is built from 16 residues. CDR3 nucleotide sequence: TGTGCCAGCAGTTTCCCCGGGACAGGGGGTAGAGATACGCAGTATTTT. This codes for CASSFPGTGGRDTQYF.

Only a few counts were recorded for this clone. The chain uses TRBV11-2 and TRBJ1-2, with D maybe TRBD1 (5 bases). Deletions cut 6 bases from V and 5 bases from J, with 19 bases between. The CDR3 contains 15 residues. Germline CDR1 and CDR2: SGHAT and FQNNGV. The CDR3 region has the DNA TGTGCCAGCAGATTAAACATCGGGACTTTATATGGCTACACCTTC. It codes for CASRLNIGTLYGYTF.

The chain combines TRBV5-1 with TRBJ2-5, with 10 nucleotides matching TRBD2. This CDR3 region has 18 residues. The V gene end was trimmed by 3 bases and the J gene end by 1 base; junction bases not matched to a gene: 12. Germline V gene data show CDR1 as SGHRS and CDR2 as YFSETQ. Written as DNA, the CDR3 is TGCGCCAGCAGCTACAAACCTTTAGCGGGAGGACTCCAAGAGACCCAGTACTTC. This gives the protein CASSYKPLAGGLQETQYF.

This chain joins TRBV14 and TRBJ2-7; maybe TRBD1 (5 bases). This CDR3 has 15 amino acids. Per the germline V gene, CDR1 is SGHDN and CDR2 is FVKESK. Trimming stripped 0 bases from V and 4 bases from J, with 13 bases between. In DNA form, the CDR3 reads TGTGCCAGCAGCCAAGATAGCAGGGAAGTTTACGAGCAGTACTTC. As protein: CASSQDSREVYEQYF. The variable domain in full, completed from reference TRBV14 and TRBJ2-7, reads EAGVTQFPSHSVIEKGQTVTLRCDPISGHDNLYWYRRVMGKEIKFLLHFVKESKQDESGMPNNRFLAERTGGTYSTLKVQPAELEDSGVYFCASSQDSREVYEQYFGPGTRLTVT.

Only one count was recorded for this clone. The rearrangement joins TRBV15 to TRBJ2-2; a possible D gene is TRBD2 (5 bases). The CDR3 covers 16 residues. CDR1 and CDR2 from the germline V gene are LNHNV and YYDKDF (reference sequence). V was pared by 1 base and J by 0 bases, with 9 bases between. This CDR3 is CATSRATGSNTGELFF. The CDR3, as DNA: TGTGCCACCAGCAGAGCTACGGGATCGAACACCGGGGAGCTGTTTTTT. The full variable domain, its missing parts supplied by reference TRBV15 and TRBJ2-2, is DAMVIQNPRYQVTQFGKPVTLSCSQTLNHNVMYWYQQKSSQAPKLLFHYYDKDFNNEADTPDNFQSRRPNTSFCFLDIRSPGLGDTAMYLCATSRATGSNTGELFFGEGSRLTVL.

V usage is TRBV13 and J usage is TRBJ2-5, with TRBD2 matching over 10 bases. Germline V gives CDR1 PRHDT, CDR2 FYEKMQ (reference sequence). CDR3 length equals 17 residues. Unmatched junction bases numbered 13, after V lost 4 bases and J lost 5 bases. DNA for the CDR3: TGTGCCAGCAGCTCGCAACCGATCTCTAGCGGGAGTGAGACCCAGTACTTC. Translating it yields CASSSQPISSGSETQYF.

V and J are TRBV16 and TRBJ2-1; the D gene is possibly TRBD1 (5 bases). The CDR3 loop spans 13 amino acids. CDR1 KGHSY and CDR2 FQNENV come from the germline V gene. V shed 4 bases and J shed 10 bases, with 14 bases lying between them. In DNA, the CDR3 is TGTGCCAGCAGCCCCCTGCAGGGTTTGGAGCAGTTCTTC. Translated, it gives CASSPLQGLEQFF.

The CDR3: CASRLGQGAYEQYF. CDR3 nucleotides: TGTGCCAGTAGACTCGGACAGGGCGCCTACGAGCAGTACTTC. This chain links TRBV19 with TRBJ2-7; 8 nucleotides agree with TRBD1. This CDR3 spans 14 amino acids. Germline CDR1 reads LNHDA; CDR2 reads SQIVND (reference sequence). V dropped 6 bases and J dropped 2; count of bases not matched to a gene: 6.

This clone occurred once. The chain has TRBV5-1 and TRBJ1-4; D is possibly TRBD1 (6 bases). CDR1 and CDR2 (germline): SGHRS, YFSETQ. The length of the CDR3 is 14 residues. The germline V and J ends were trimmed by 1 base and 8 bases, with 12 bases remaining between them. The CDR3 region is CASSLSTGREKLFF. The CDR3 DNA reads TGCGCCAGCAGCTTGTCGACAGGAAGGGAAAAACTGTTTTTT.

The chain employs TRBV9 and TRBJ1-3, with 8 nucleotides matching TRBD1. Looked up from germline, CDR1 is SGDLS and CDR2 is YYNGEE. V was clipped by 3 bases and J by 3 bases; unmatched bases: 11. CDR3 length equals 17 residues. CDR3 in DNA: TGTGCCAGCAGCGCTGGACAGGGTCCATACGATGGAAACACCATATATTTT. Translating gives CASSAGQGPYDGNTIYF.

J is TRBJ2-3 and V is TRBV27; D unclear. V was pared by 2 bases and J by 4 bases, with 10 bases between. The CDR3 extends over 14 amino acids. The germline CDR1 and CDR2 sequences are MNHEY and SMNVEV (reference sequence). CDR3 in DNA: TGTGCCAGCAGTTTAAGCCGGAGTCCAGATACGCAGTATTTT. It encodes CASSLSRSPDTQYF.

This clone has a single count. The chain joins TRBV2 to TRBJ1-1; the D is unclear. Deletions cut 8 bases from V and 4 bases from J, with 8 bases between. Germline CDR1 is SNHLY and CDR2 is FYNNEI. The CDR3 runs to 11 residues. The CDR3 bases are TGTGCCAGCCAGAGGAGCACTGAAGCTTTCTTT. Translated, it gives CASQRSTEAFF.

The CDR3 region is CASNLGLAGGNEQFF. CDR3 DNA sequence: TGTGCCAGCAATCTAGGACTAGCGGGAGGTAATGAGCAGTTCTTC. The rearrangement links TRBV2 to TRBJ2-1, with 14 bases matching TRBD2. From germline, CDR1 is SNHLY and CDR2 FYNNEI. J lost 7 bases, V lost 7 bases, and 6 bases had no gene match. The length of the CDR3 is 15 residues.

This chain uses TRBV6-5 with TRBJ2-1; tentative D call: TRBD1 (5 bases). This CDR3 has 15 residues. V was trimmed by 0 bases and J by 5 bases, leaving 11 bases between them. Per the germline V gene, CDR1 is MNHEY and CDR2 is SVGAGI. CDR3 protein: CASSYSSAGHNEQFF. CDR3 DNA sequence: TGTGCCAGCAGTTACTCTTCGGCAGGGCACAATGAGCAGTTCTTC.

The chain links TRBV5-5 to TRBJ2-6; maybe TRBD1 (5 bases). The germline CDR1 and CDR2 sequences are SGHKS and YYEKEE (reference sequence). The length of the CDR3 is 16 residues. Trimming shortened V by 5 bases and J by 0 bases, and 12 bases separated the two germline ends. This chain's CDR3 is CASSYQTASGANVLTF. The CDR3 region has the DNA TGTGCCAGCAGTTACCAGACAGCCTCTGGGGCCAACGTCCTGACTTTC. The variable domain in full, with the rest retrieved from reference TRBV5-5 and TRBJ2-6, is DAGVTQSPTHLIKTRGQQVTLRCSPISGHKSVSWYQQVLGQGPQFIFQYYEKEERGRGNFPDRFSARQFPNYSSELNVNALLLGDSALYLCASSYQTASGANVLTFGAGSRLTVL.

The chain uses TRBV2 and TRBJ1-5; 9 positions match TRBD1. With V trimmed by 6 bases and J by 4 bases, 4 bases remained unmatched. The V gene's germline CDR1 is SNHLY and CDR2 FYNNEI. The CDR3 has 14 residues. The DNA for the CDR3 is TGTGCCAGCAGGGGGACAGGGTCGAATCAGCCCCAGCATTTT. It codes for CASRGTGSNQPQHF.

The sample holds a few counts of this clone. This rearrangement joins TRBV6-5 to TRBJ1-1; 9 nucleotides line up with TRBD1. CDR1 and CDR2 (germline): MNHEY, SVGAGI. The CDR3 extends over 14 amino acids. V dropped 5 bases and J dropped 7; count of bases not matched to a gene: 8. CDR3 in amino acids: CASSPRQGGNEAFF. The CDR3 coding sequence is TGTGCCAGCAGTCCCCGACAGGGGGGAAATGAAGCTTTCTTT.